Included here is one TCR beta chain sequence, with context. Its antigen is undetermined. The data originate from a study of cytomegalovirus exposure and HLA in healthy donors. Regarding the study as a whole: Most sequenced TCRs were rare (though some public TCRs occurred in many donors). Testing in vitro showed a few CMV-associated chains specific for CMV antigens. Within the 100 to 150 validation repertoires, first-cohort TCR clusters tended to co-occur, according to a later analysis.

The repertoire was sequenced with immunoSEQ multiplex PCR; TCRdb's copy has only in-frame clones and lacks some. The table records about 82,000 clones, around 95% of them present only once. The germline V and J ends were trimmed by 6 bases and 2 bases, with 21 bases remaining between them. CDR3 length: 17 residues. Sequenced material: PBMCs. This clonotype was sampled from a woman aged 18 to 35 in good health and CMV-seronegative. The rearrangement joins TRBV23-1 to TRBJ2-3; TRBD1 might be the D (8 bases). TRBV23-1 belongs to the ORF category, with a function that is uncertain. The chain's CDR3 is CASSWTGGRGPTDTQYF. The CDR3 DNA reads TGCGCCAGCAGCTGGACGGGGGGCAGGGGGCCCACAGATACGCAGTATTTT.